A single sample is the source of the 27 T cell receptor beta chains below, sequenced in a study of cytotoxic CD8 clonotypes in ibrutinib-treated CLL (dated by TCRdb to 2020 to 2022). This specimen's time point label, per the study, means: approximately 25 months on ibrutinib. The protocol used for the library was the immunoSEQ multiplex PCR assay. In TCRdb, the immuneACCESS table is reduced to in-frame sequences with V and J assigned. These tables do not hold every clone; where another copy was compared, an unresolved V gene accounts for under half, and the others remain unexplained. A total of 100,000 or so clones appear in this sample, under 70% of them only once. 30% to 45% of the sample lies in the top ten. Source: PBMCs, taken after 24 months of ibrutinib treatment. The receptors originated from a human donor with chronic lymphocytic leukemia.

There are a few counts of this clone. The rearrangement joins TRBV30 to TRBJ2-2; D not resolved. V dropped 0 bases and J dropped 5 bases, with 7 bases sitting between them. Germline V lookup: CDR1 GTSNPN, CDR2 SVGIG (reference sequence). The CDR3 length is 13 residues. The CDR3 loop is CAWSVDMTGELFF. DNA for the CDR3: TGTGCCTGGAGTGTTGATATGACCGGGGAGCTGTTTTTT.

This chain links TRBV25-1 with TRBJ2-5; D not resolved. Germline V gives CDR1 MGHDK, CDR2 SYGVNS. The CDR3 contains 14 residues. V lost 4 bases and J lost 5, with 14 bases in between. CDR3 sequence (DNA): TGTGCCAGCAGTGGCTCACCAGAAGGCGAGACCCAGTACTTC. Protein sequence: CASSGSPEGETQYF. Filled out from reference TRBV25-1 and TRBJ2-5, the complete variable domain reads EADIYQTPRYLVIGTGKKITLECSQTMGHDKMYWYQQDPGMELHLIHYSYGVNSTEKGDLSSESTVSRIRTEHFPLTLESARPSHTSQYLCASSGSPEGETQYFGPGTRLLVL.

V is TRBV18 and J is TRBJ2-1, with 12 bases lining up with TRBD1. J lost 8 bases, V lost 3 bases, and 5 bases had no gene match. The germline V gene has CDR1 KGHSH and CDR2 LQKENI. This CDR3 comprises 15 residues. Here the CDR3 reads CASSPGQGAVDEQFF. In DNA, the CDR3 is TGTGCCAGCTCACCGGGACAGGGGGCAGTGGATGAGCAGTTCTTC.

The rearrangement links TRBV9 to TRBJ1-2; D might be TRBD1 (5 bases). Deletions cut 4 bases from V and 3 bases from J, with 10 bases between. CDR1 is SGDLS, CDR2 YYNGEE, per germline. The CDR3 spans 13 residues. CDR3: CASSFQGDYGYTF. CDR3 nucleotides: TGTGCCAGCAGCTTTCAGGGTGACTATGGCTACACCTTC.

The chain combines TRBV6-1 with TRBJ2-1, with TRBD2 matching over 16 bases. CDR3 length equals 15 residues. In germline, CDR1 is MNHNS, CDR2 SASEGT. Trimming cost V 6 bases and J 6 bases; bases outside gene matches: 2. The CDR3 nucleotides read TGTGCCAGCAGCGGGACTAGCGGGGGGGCCAATGAGCAGTTCTTC. Residues: CASSGTSGGANEQFF.

This chain connects TRBV30 to TRBJ2-2, with a weak D call TRBD1 (5 bases). This CDR3 spans 15 amino acids. Trimming took off 0 bases at V and 5 bases at J, with 13 bases between the two ends. Looked up from germline, CDR1 is GTSNPN and CDR2 is SVGIG (reference sequence). CDR3 DNA: TGTGCCTGGAGTGTACAGAAGGGGCTAACCGGGGAGCTGTTTTTT. As protein: CAWSVQKGLTGELFF.

The chain combines TRBV29-1 with TRBJ1-2; TRBD1 might be the D (6 bases). Germline V gene data show CDR1 as SQVTM and CDR2 as ANQGSEA. CDR3 length equals 12 residues. V was clipped by 7 bases and J by 8 bases, with 17 bases between them. For the CDR3, the DNA is TGCAGCGCCATGGACAGTTCCGTCGGCTACACCTTC. Translating gives CSAMDSSVGYTF.

V gene TRBV7-8 combines with J gene TRBJ1-1; D gene ambiguous. Trimming shortened V by 4 bases and J by 1 base, and 10 bases separated the two germline ends. CDR3 length: 14 residues. Germline V gives CDR1 SGHVS, CDR2 FQNEAQ. The CDR3 region is CASSWDQRNTEAFF. The CDR3 nucleotides read TGTGCCAGCAGCTGGGATCAAAGGAACACTGAAGCTTTCTTT.

Comments on this clone: The sample holds other DNA sequences that translate to the same CDR3. V is TRBV28 and J is TRBJ2-7, with D unresolved. The length of the CDR3 is 11 residues. V gave up 4 bases and J gave up 3 bases, with 4 bases separating them. Germline assignment: CDR1 MDHEN and CDR2 SYDVKM. The CDR3 DNA follows: TGTGCCAGCAGTTCCTACTACGAGCAGTACTTC. It codes for CASSSYYEQYF.

The chain links TRBV30 to TRBJ2-3; TRBD2 is a possible D gene (6 bases). The CDR3 runs to 15 residues. Between the trimmed V and J ends, which lost 0 bases and 0 bases, there was a span of 10 bases. Germline CDR1 GTSNPN, CDR2 SVGIG (reference sequence). CDR3 sequence reads: CAWSVAGPSTDTQYF. Written as DNA, the CDR3 is TGTGCCTGGAGTGTAGCGGGTCCTAGCACAGATACGCAGTATTTT.

The chain couples TRBV27 to TRBJ2-7, with TRBD1 as a possible D gene (6 bases). V dropped 0 bases and J dropped 6 bases, with 21 bases sitting between them. Germline lookup yields CDR1 MNHEY and CDR2 SMNVEV (reference sequence). The CDR3 length is 17 residues. The CDR3 DNA reads as TGTGCCAGCAGTTTATCGGGGGCGAGGTCCTTCCCGGGCGAGCAGTACTTC. It translates to CASSLSGARSFPGEQYF.

This clone has more than one count but fewer than ten. The chain carries TRBV29-1 and TRBJ1-2, with 12 bases matching TRBD1. J lost 6 bases, V lost 4 bases, and 9 bases had no gene match. The length of the CDR3 is 15 residues. Germline values: CDR1 SQVTM, CDR2 ANQGSEA. CDR3 bases: TGCAGCGTTGGTAGCATGGGACAGGGGGCGGATGGCTACACCTTC. Protein product: CSVGSMGQGADGYTF.

This clone has more than one count but fewer than ten. This chain connects TRBV5-1 to TRBJ1-1; 7 bases map to TRBD1. The CDR3 runs 13 residues. Germline V gene sequence: CDR1 SGHRS, CDR2 YFSETQ. The V gene end was trimmed by 6 bases and the J gene end by 1 base; junction bases not matched to a gene: 3. CDR3 DNA sequence: TGCGCCAGCAAACAGGGGAAGAACACTGAAGCTTTCTTT. Encoded protein: CASKQGKNTEAFF.

V and J are TRBV6-1 and TRBJ1-1, with D possibly TRBD1 on 5 matching bases. V was cut by 1 base and J by 0 bases, with 9 bases left in between. Germline V lookup: CDR1 MNHNS, CDR2 SASEGT. CDR3 length: 15 residues. The CDR3 here is CASSEGQRLNTEAFF. For the CDR3, the DNA is TGTGCCAGCAGTGAAGGACAGCGATTGAACACTGAAGCTTTCTTT.

The chain couples TRBV2 to TRBJ1-2, with D unresolved. Deletions cut 6 bases from V and 4 bases from J, with 12 bases between. The CDR3 totals 13 residues. CDR1 SNHLY and CDR2 FYNNEI come from the germline V gene. The CDR3 region has the DNA TGTGCCAGCAGGATTTCAGAAGTCTATGGCTACACCTTC. It yields the protein CASRISEVYGYTF.

This clone was found once. The rearrangement joins TRBV9 to TRBJ2-2; D not resolved. This CDR3 is 15 amino acids long. The V end was cut by 0 bases, the J end by 0 bases, with 6 bases between. Germline lookup yields CDR1 SGDLS and CDR2 YYNGEE. The CDR3, as DNA: TGTGCCAGCAGCGTAGGTCTAACGAACACCGGGGAGCTGTTTTTT. Translation gives CASSVGLTNTGELFF. Full variable domain (outside the CDR3, taken from reference TRBV9 and TRBJ2-2): DSGVTQTPKHLITATGQRVTLRCSPRSGDLSVYWYQQSLDQGLQFLIQYYNGEERAKGNILERFSAQQFPDLHSELNLSSLELGDSALYFCASSVGLTNTGELFFGEGSRLTVL.

The J gene is TRBJ2-7, the V gene TRBV11-3; D perhaps matches TRBD1 (6 bases). Germline loops: CDR1 SGHNT, CDR2 YENEEA. Trimming cost V 5 bases and J 5 bases, with 22 bases left between them. The CDR3 has 16 residues. The CDR3 loop reads CASSPEGGQGLDEQYF. In nucleotides, the CDR3 is TGTGCCAGCAGCCCCGAAGGCGGGCAGGGGCTGGACGAGCAGTACTTC.

The V call is TRBV27, the J call TRBJ2-7; D gene unclear. The CDR3 has 14 amino acids. CDR1 MNHEY and CDR2 SMNVEV come from the germline V gene (reference sequence). V was shortened by 4 bases and J by 8 bases, with 18 bases between the two germline ends. The CDR3 region has the DNA TGTGCCAGCAGTTCTCGACTGCACCCTACGAAGCAGTACTTC. Translation: CASSSRLHPTKQYF.

This clone was observed once. The chain combines TRBV21-1 with TRBJ1-3. TRBV21-1 is labeled a pseudogene. The CDR3 runs 16 residues. CDR3 sequence (DNA): TGTGCCAGCCCTCCTAAGGGCGTGTCGTCTGGAAACACCATATATTTT. It specifies CASPPKGVSSGNTIYF.

This clone was counted a single time. V is TRBV29-1 and J is TRBJ1-2, with 7 bases fitting TRBD1. The CDR3 is 11 residues long. Germline loops: CDR1 SQVTM, CDR2 ANQGSEA. V lost 5 bases and J lost 8; bases outside the gene matches: 5. The CDR3 is CSVLQGSGYTF. CDR3 nucleotide sequence: TGCAGCGTTTTACAGGGGTCCGGCTACACCTTC.

This clone was seen a few times. This sequence joins TRBV7-9 and TRBJ2-7; 9 positions match TRBD1. Germline V gives CDR1 SEHNR, CDR2 FQNEAQ (reference sequence). The ends lost 3 bases at V and 7 bases at J; junction bases unmatched: 7. The CDR3 totals 14 residues. CDR3 in amino acids: CASSLGQGSWEQYF. The CDR3 DNA reads TGTGCCAGCAGCTTGGGACAGGGTTCTTGGGAGCAGTACTTC.

The chain uses TRBV30 and TRBJ2-3; D is undetermined. CDR1 and CDR2 (germline): GTSNPN, SVGIG (reference sequence). The CDR3 is 13 residues long. Trimming removed 3 bases from V and 0 bases from J, with 7 bases in between. CDR3 nucleotide sequence: TGTGCCTGGAGAGAGACTAGCACAGATACGCAGTATTTT. Translated: CAWRETSTDTQYF.

This clone showed up just a few times. The rearrangement joins TRBV29-1 to TRBJ2-3; D ambiguous. This CDR3 spans 13 amino acids. The germline V gene has CDR1 SQVTM and CDR2 ANQGSEA. Trimming cost V 1 base and J 4 bases, with 9 bases left between them. Here the CDR3 DNA reads TGCAGCGTTGAAGTGGGATCCTCAGATACGCAGTATTTT. It is translated as CSVEVGSSDTQYF.

In its sample, this clone was seen a few times. This sequence joins TRBV27 and TRBJ2-5; 8 bases are a match to TRBD2. CDR3 length: 14 amino acids. V was pared by 6 bases and J by 5 bases, with 8 bases of the junction left unmatched. Germline V gives CDR1 MNHEY, CDR2 SMNVEV (reference sequence). CDR3 residues: CASRLAGLPETQYF. The CDR3 nucleotides are TGTGCCAGCAGATTAGCGGGACTACCGGAGACCCAGTACTTC.

This clone was seen a handful of times. The V and J genes are TRBV7-9 and TRBJ1-2, with D hard to call. Germline V gene data show CDR1 as SEHNR and CDR2 as FQNEAQ (reference sequence). Trimming pared 1 base from V and 2 bases from J, leaving 11 bases between. The CDR3 sequence is 15 residues long. CDR3: CASSLEEGRNYGYTF. The CDR3 DNA sequence: TGTGCCAGCAGCTTAGAAGAGGGCAGAAACTATGGCTACACCTTC. Using reference TRBV7-9 and TRBJ1-2 for the parts outside the CDR3, the full variable domain is DTGVSQNPRHKITKRGQNVTFRCDPISEHNRLYWYRQTLGQGPEFLTYFQNEAQLEKSRLLSDRFSAERPKGSFSTLEIQRTEQGDSAMYLCASSLEEGRNYGYTFGSGTRLTVV.

This clone occurred once. The rearrangement joins TRBV6-4 to TRBJ2-3; 7 nucleotides match TRBD2. V lost 4 bases to trimming and J lost 1 base; unmatched junction nucleotides: 5. Per germline, CDR1 MRHNA and CDR2 SNTAGT. This CDR3 has 15 residues. CDR3 loop: CASSAGGGGTDTQYF. The CDR3 nucleotides read TGTGCCAGCAGTGCCGGTGGGGGGGGCACAGATACGCAGTATTTT.

This chain's CDR3 is CASSSTLDPSRAFF. The CDR3 coding sequence is TGTGCCAGCAGTTCCACCCTTGACCCCTCCCGAGCTTTCTTT. The chain carries TRBV6-6 and TRBJ1-1; D uncertain. There are 14 residues in the CDR3. V was pared by 4 bases and J by 10 bases, with 19 bases between. The germline CDR1 and CDR2 sequences are MNHNY and SVGAGI (reference sequence).